The 29 T cell receptor beta chains in this list originate from one sample, sequenced in a study of shared clonotypes between healthy human individuals. Some clones are missing from TCRdb's copy, which holds only in-frame ones; the method was immunoSEQ multiplex PCR. Found here are approximately 1.9 million clones, around 93% of them singletons; the top ten hold more than 1.5%. In the naive CD8 group, cells lacked CD45RO and were positively selected for CCR7, so terminally differentiated effector memory CD45RA+ cells were left out. The specimen sequenced was naive CD8+ T cells from PBMCs. The receptor source for this set is a man aged 18-30 years in good health. Some clones in this sample may be carry-over from other donors' samples.

The V call is TRBV7-2, the J call TRBJ2-3; D unresolved. The CDR3 runs 14 residues. Germline CDR1 reads SGHTA; CDR2 reads FQGNSA. The V end was cut by 1 base, the J end by 5 bases, with 10 bases between. The CDR3 nucleotides read TGTGCCAGCAGCTTAGTAGGTCCGGGAGATACGCAGTATTTT. It translates to CASSLVGPGDTQYF.

The chain uses TRBV19 and TRBJ2-3; D assignment may be TRBD1 or TRBD2 (5 bases each). Trimming stripped 0 bases from V and 2 bases from J, with 15 bases between. The germline gives CDR1 LNHDA, CDR2 SQIVND (reference sequence). The CDR3 spans 17 residues. The CDR3, as DNA: TGTGCCAGTAGTATAGAGGGGAAGGGGACCTACACAGATACGCAGTATTTT. Translation gives CASSIEGKGTYTDTQYF.

CDR3 in DNA: TGTGCCAGCAGCTCCAAACGTGACCGACAGGGGGCCTACGAGCAGTACTTC. This translates into CASSSKRDRQGAYEQYF. J is TRBJ2-7 and V is TRBV7-9, with 9 bases that match TRBD1. CDR3 length: 17 residues. V lost 4 bases, J lost 2 bases, and 12 bases stayed unmatched. Per germline, CDR1 SEHNR and CDR2 FQNEAQ (reference sequence).

V and J are TRBV19 and TRBJ2-3, with TRBD1 as a possible D gene (5 bases). Trimming cost V 6 bases and J 4 bases, with 14 bases left between them. CDR3 length: 14 amino acids. Germline V CDR1 and CDR2: LNHDA, SQIVND (reference sequence). CDR3: CASSQRGRADTQYF. The DNA of the CDR3 is TGTGCCAGTAGCCAAAGGGGTCGGGCAGATACGCAGTATTTT. Variable domain in full (rest from reference TRBV19 and TRBJ2-3): DGGITQSPKYLFRKEGQNVTLSCEQNLNHDAMYWYRQDPGQGLRLIYYSQIVNDFQKGDIAEGYSVSREKKESFPLTVTSAQKNPTAFYLCASSQRGRADTQYFGPGTRLTVL.

Of note for this clone: Distinct nucleotide sequences in the sample also encode this CDR3. The chain links TRBV9 to TRBJ2-7; TRBD1 aligns across 10 bases. The CDR3 consists of 15 residues. The V gene end was trimmed by 3 bases and the J gene end by 1 base; junction bases not matched to a gene: 4. The V gene's germline CDR1 is SGDLS and CDR2 YYNGEE. CDR3 bases: TGTGCCAGCAGCGCAGGGACAGGGGCATCCTACGAGCAGTACTTC. Its protein is CASSAGTGASYEQYF. Full variable domain (rest looked up from reference TRBV9 and TRBJ2-7): DSGVTQTPKHLITATGQRVTLRCSPRSGDLSVYWYQQSLDQGLQFLIQYYNGEERAKGNILERFSAQQFPDLHSELNLSSLELGDSALYFCASSAGTGASYEQYFGPGTRLTVT.

J is TRBJ2-3 and V is TRBV13, with D unclear. The CDR3 length is 13 residues. Germline loops: CDR1 PRHDT, CDR2 FYEKMQ (reference sequence). V was trimmed by 4 bases and J by 0 bases, leaving 5 bases between them. Here the CDR3 DNA reads TGTGCCAGCAGCTCTGAGAGCACAGATACGCAGTATTTT. Translated, it gives CASSSESTDTQYF.

The chain combines TRBV7-9 with TRBJ1-3; 9 nucleotides line up with TRBD1. This CDR3 is 14 amino acids long. CDR1 and CDR2 (germline): SEHNR, FQNEAQ (reference sequence). J lost 7 bases, V lost 4 bases, and 5 bases had no gene match. The CDR3 spells CASSSGQGLNTIYF. For the CDR3, the DNA is TGTGCCAGCAGCTCGGGACAGGGACTCAACACCATATATTTT.

This chain links TRBV29-1 with TRBJ2-7, with D maybe TRBD1 (6 bases). The germline CDR1 and CDR2 sequences are SQVTM and ANQGSEA. This CDR3 spans 13 amino acids. The ends were cut back, 4 bases at V and 3 bases at J, with 13 bases in the middle. CDR3 bases: TGCAGCGTTGCTGGTGTAGGGGGCTACGAGCAGTACTTC. Its protein product is CSVAGVGGYEQYF.

Notes on this clone: This specimen includes other DNA sequences encoding the same CDR3. In DNA, the CDR3 is TGCGCCAGCAGCCCCGGGACAGGGGGGAATGAGCAGTTCTTC. It yields the protein CASSPGTGGNEQFF. The rearrangement joins TRBV4-3 to TRBJ2-1; the match to TRBD1 covers 11 bases. This CDR3 is 14 amino acids long. The germline gives CDR1 LGHNA, CDR2 YSLEER. Unmatched junction bases numbered 3, after V lost 4 bases and J lost 7 bases.

Worth noting for this clone: Other DNA variants within this sample encode the same CDR3. The V call is TRBV5-1, the J call TRBJ2-1, with D tentatively TRBD1 (6 bases). V lost 3 bases, J lost 4 bases, and 11 bases lay in between. Germline V gene sequence: CDR1 SGHRS, CDR2 YFSETQ. The CDR3 extends over 14 amino acids. CDR3 bases: TGCGCCAGCAGCTGGTTGGACAGTTACAATGAGCAGTTCTTC. This codes for CASSWLDSYNEQFF.

The genes are TRBV11-2 and TRBJ2-2, with D possibly TRBD2 on 6 matching bases. Trimming pared 4 bases from V and 8 bases from J, leaving 14 bases between. This CDR3 is 14 amino acids long. CDR1 is SGHAT, CDR2 FQNNGV, per germline. CDR3 in amino acids: CASSSPGRSGELFF. The CDR3 region has the DNA TGTGCCAGCAGCTCCCCCGGGAGATCAGGGGAGCTGTTTTTT.

CDR3 nucleotides: TGTGCCAGCAGTCCCAGGGGGATGGAGTTATCGAACACTGAAGCTTTCTTT. As protein: CASSPRGMELSNTEAFF. The J gene is TRBJ1-1, the V gene TRBV28, with 7 bases lining up with TRBD1. The CDR3 is 17 amino acids. Trimming removed 5 bases from V and 1 base from J; junction bases left unmatched: 13. Germline V gene data show CDR1 as MDHEN and CDR2 as SYDVKM.

The chain recombines TRBV7-9 with TRBJ2-1; D gene unclear. Trimming pared 5 bases from V and 3 bases from J, leaving 2 bases between. The CDR3 covers 11 residues. Germline V gene lookup returns CDR1 SEHNR and CDR2 FQNEAQ (reference sequence). The CDR3 DNA reads TGTGCCAGCAGCGTCTACAATGAGCAGTTCTTC. This codes for CASSVYNEQFF.

This chain uses TRBV15 with TRBJ2-7; perhaps TRBD2 as D (5 bases). Trimming cost V 1 base and J 4 bases, with 14 bases left between them. This CDR3 is built from 15 residues. CDR1 is LNHNV and CDR2 is YYDKDF in the germline V gene (reference sequence). The CDR3 sequence is CATSRGTLIDYEQYF. The CDR3, as DNA: TGTGCCACCAGCAGAGGGACTTTAATAGATTACGAGCAGTACTTC. Full variable domain (missing parts from reference TRBV15 and TRBJ2-7): DAMVIQNPRYQVTQFGKPVTLSCSQTLNHNVMYWYQQKSSQAPKLLFHYYDKDFNNEADTPDNFQSRRPNTSFCFLDIRSPGLGDTAMYLCATSRGTLIDYEQYFGPGTRLTVT.

This clone was found once. This same CDR3 is encoded by further DNA sequences in the sample. The chain joins TRBV7-9 to TRBJ1-2; TRBD1 might be the D (6 bases). V lost 1 base and J lost 3, with 6 bases in between. Looked up from germline, CDR1 is SEHNR and CDR2 is FQNEAQ (reference sequence). CDR3 length: 13 amino acids. Written as DNA, the CDR3 is TGTGCCAGCAGCTTAGGGACAGACTATGGCTACACCTTC. It translates to CASSLGTDYGYTF.

This chain joins TRBV27 and TRBJ2-1, with 10 bases fitting TRBD2. This CDR3 is built from 15 residues. V was pared by 5 bases and J by 8 bases, with 9 bases of the junction left unmatched. Germline V gene data show CDR1 as MNHEY and CDR2 as SMNVEV (reference sequence). The CDR3 DNA sequence: TGTGCCAGCAGTCCCGGGACTAGCGTCTTCCATGAGCAGTTCTTC. This codes for CASSPGTSVFHEQFF.

This rearrangement joins TRBV21-1 to TRBJ2-7; the table's D call TRBD1 went unverified against the DNA. TRBV21-1 is assigned pseudogene status. The CDR3 runs to 16 residues. The CDR3 reads CASSKGGAGHTYEQYF. The CDR3 bases are TGTGCCAGCAGCAAAGGGGGCGCAGGGCATACCTACGAGCAGTACTTC.

As regards this clone: This sample includes further DNA sequences coding for the same CDR3. The chain combines TRBV28 with TRBJ1-2; a possible D gene is TRBD1 (6 bases). With 2 bases removed from V and 4 bases from J, the gap between germline ends came to 11 bases. Germline lookup yields CDR1 MDHEN and CDR2 SYDVKM. The CDR3 is 14 residues long. CDR3 amino acids: CASSLGQIGYGYTF. The CDR3 coding sequence is TGTGCCAGCAGTTTAGGACAGATTGGCTATGGCTACACCTTC.

About this clone: The sample has other DNA sequences that encode this CDR3 too. The genes are TRBV9 and TRBJ1-2; TRBD1 aligns across 8 bases. Looked up from germline, CDR1 is SGDLS and CDR2 is YYNGEE. CDR3 length: 14 amino acids. The V segment lost 2 bases and the J segment 4 bases; nucleotides outside the gene matches: 4. In DNA form, the CDR3 reads TGTGCCAGCAGCGTCGGACAGGGCCTCTATGGCTACACCTTC. Translated, it gives CASSVGQGLYGYTF. Full variable domain (missing parts from reference TRBV9 and TRBJ1-2): DSGVTQTPKHLITATGQRVTLRCSPRSGDLSVYWYQQSLDQGLQFLIQYYNGEERAKGNILERFSAQQFPDLHSELNLSSLELGDSALYFCASSVGQGLYGYTFGSGTRLTVV.

This rearrangement joins TRBV4-2 to TRBJ1-4; D is ambiguous. Trimming left V 0 bases short and J 8 bases short, with 16 bases between. Germline CDR1 and CDR2: LGHNA and YNFKEQ. The CDR3 covers 16 residues. The CDR3 spells CASSQDPVGEGEKLFF. The CDR3 region has the DNA TGTGCCAGCAGCCAAGATCCCGTTGGCGAGGGAGAAAAACTGTTTTTT.

V and J are TRBV11-3 and TRBJ2-5; tentatively, D is TRBD1 (6 bases). Germline lookup yields CDR1 SGHNT and CDR2 YENEEA. The CDR3 sequence is 15 residues long. The ends were cut back, 5 bases at V and 2 bases at J, with 15 bases in the middle. The CDR3 sequence is CASSTRQESQETQYF. DNA of the CDR3: TGTGCCAGCAGCACCCGACAGGAAAGTCAAGAGACCCAGTACTTC.

The rearrangement uses TRBV9 and TRBJ2-3; D might be TRBD2 (6 bases). Germline CDR1 is SGDLS and CDR2 is YYNGEE. Deletions cut 1 base from V and 2 bases from J, with 14 bases between. There are 16 residues in the CDR3. This CDR3 reads CASSVFKGLLTDTQYF. CDR3 nucleotide sequence: TGTGCCAGCAGCGTATTTAAGGGACTGCTCACAGATACGCAGTATTTT.

V gene TRBV10-3 combines with J gene TRBJ1-1; unclear D gene. The CDR3 runs 17 residues. V dropped 0 bases and J dropped 4 bases, with 18 bases sitting between them. Germline CDR1 ENHRY, CDR2 SYGVKD. The CDR3 reads CAISESGLTAGGTEAFF. The CDR3 region has the DNA TGTGCCATCAGTGAGTCTGGTCTTACGGCGGGCGGCACTGAAGCTTTCTTT.

Concerning this clone: Different DNA sequences within this sample yield the same CDR3. The V call is TRBV5-4, the J call TRBJ2-3, with a tentative D call TRBD2 (5 bases). In germline, CDR1 is SGHNT, CDR2 YYREEE (reference sequence). This CDR3 is built from 13 residues. Trimming stripped 4 bases from V and 2 bases from J, with 8 bases between. The CDR3 reads CASSREPTDTQYF. CDR3 DNA: TGTGCCAGCAGCAGGGAGCCCACAGATACGCAGTATTTT.

The chain recombines TRBV29-1 with TRBJ1-1; no clear D gene. V was pared by 8 bases and J by 7 bases, with 17 bases between. This CDR3 has 12 amino acids. Germline V gives CDR1 SQVTM, CDR2 ANQGSEA. CDR3 protein: CSTTRIDGEAFF. CDR3 in DNA: TGCAGCACGACAAGGATCGACGGTGAAGCTTTCTTT.

This clone appeared a single time. The chain carries TRBV15 and TRBJ1-5, with 12 bases aligning to TRBD1. Germline CDR1 and CDR2: LNHNV and YYDKDF (reference sequence). V lost 5 bases, J lost 7 bases, and 3 bases stayed unmatched. CDR3 size: 14 residues. CDR3 coding DNA: TGTGCCACCAGCTGGGACAGGGGGCAACAGCCCCAGCATTTT. Residues: CATSWDRGQQPQHF. Complete variable domain (other parts from reference TRBV15 and TRBJ1-5): DAMVIQNPRYQVTQFGKPVTLSCSQTLNHNVMYWYQQKSSQAPKLLFHYYDKDFNNEADTPDNFQSRRPNTSFCFLDIRSPGLGDTAMYLCATSWDRGQQPQHFGDGTRLSIL.

CDR3 loop: CASSQGQGWGSTNEKLFF. CDR3 DNA: TGCGCCAGCAGCCAAGGACAGGGATGGGGGTCAACTAATGAAAAACTGTTTTTT. The chain carries TRBV4-1 and TRBJ1-4, with TRBD1 matching 7 bases. Germline lookup yields CDR1 MGHRA and CDR2 YSYEKL. The CDR3 is made up of 18 amino acids. The V and J ends lost 1 base and 0 bases, in that order; junction bases with no gene match: 8.

The chain links TRBV7-8 to TRBJ2-7; 7 positions match TRBD2. Germline V gene data show CDR1 as SGHVS and CDR2 as FQNEAQ. The CDR3 runs 15 residues. The ends lost 5 bases at V and 2 bases at J; junction bases unmatched: 9. The CDR3 sequence is CASSTRQGLTYEQYF. CDR3 coding DNA: TGTGCCAGCAGCACCCGGCAGGGACTAACCTACGAGCAGTACTTC. Based on the CDR3 plus reference TRBV7-8 and TRBJ2-7, the full variable domain is GAGVSQSPRYKVAKRGQDVALRCDPISGHVSLFWYQQALGQGPEFLTYFQNEAQLDKSGLPSDRFFAERPEGSVSTLKIQRTQQEDSAVYLCASSTRQGLTYEQYFGPGTRLTVT.

This clone was picked up a small number of times. This chain joins TRBV6-1 and TRBJ2-7, with D perhaps TRBD1 or TRBD2 (5 bases each). Trimming took 4 bases from V and 2 from J, leaving 12 bases between them. CDR1 MNHNS and CDR2 SASEGT come from the germline V gene. This CDR3 is built from 14 residues. DNA of the CDR3: TGTGCCAGCAGTGCCGCCGGGACCACCTACGAGCAGTACTTC. Translating it yields CASSAAGTTYEQYF.